A selection of T cell receptor beta chains follows, all from one sample in a study of response to subunit inactivated influenza vaccine. MiXCR, applied by TCRdb to the RT-PCR reads, yields one record per CDR3 protein. The data show roughly 540,000 distinct CDR3 sequences, with approximately 24% seen just once and 2.5% to 3% held by the top ten. This sample was also put to use in a study of T cells expressing NK-cell markers.

Sequences were derived from CD4+ T cells sorted from PBMCs, sampled about 13 days after vaccination. The source of these receptors is a man between 50 and 59 years old who received an inactivated influenza vaccine. CDR3s include the opening cysteine and the closing phenylalanine or tryptophan. D genes are given only for firm matches. Clone size is shown for a subset of rows, as once, few, many or a class of expanded clone.

clone_size: -
d_call: TRBD1
j_call: TRBJ1-4
v_call: TRBV12-3/TRBV12-4
cdr3_aa: CASSQGSGTGTEKLFF
cdr3_nt: TGTGCCAGCAGTCAAGGTTCTGGGACAGGAACGGAAAAACTGTTTTTT

clone_size: few
d_call: -
j_call: TRBJ2-5
v_call: TRBV7-2
cdr3_aa: CASSLTPPGGGPETQYF
cdr3_nt: TGTGCCAGCAGCTTAACCCCCCCAGGGGGGGGGCCAGAGACCCAGTACTTC

clone_size: -
d_call: -
j_call: TRBJ2-1
v_call: TRBV7-5
cdr3_aa: CISVPEAESVGTCHNEQFF
cdr3_nt: -

clone_size: -
d_call: -
j_call: TRBJ1-6
v_call: TRBV7-3
cdr3_aa: CASSLLGVGHSPLHF
cdr3_nt: TGTGCCAGCAGCTTATTAGGGGTTGGTCATTCACCCCTCCACTTT

clone_size: -
d_call: -
j_call: TRBJ1-1
v_call: TRBV19
cdr3_aa: CASSIVGVGTEAFF
cdr3_nt: TGTGCCAGTAGTATAGTTGGTGTAGGCACTGAAGCTTTCTTT

clone_size: few
d_call: -
j_call: TRBJ2-2
v_call: TRBV20-1
cdr3_aa: CSAQPQKALNTGELFF
cdr3_nt: TGCAGTGCCCAGCCACAAAAAGCCCTGAACACCGGGGAGCTGTTTTTT

clone_size: few
d_call: TRBD2
j_call: TRBJ2-4
v_call: TRBV12-3/TRBV12-4
cdr3_aa: CASSLIAGGRAKNIQYF
cdr3_nt: TGTGCCAGCAGTTTAATAGCGGGGGGGAGGGCCAAAAACATTCAGTACTTC

clone_size: many
d_call: -
j_call: TRBJ2-5
v_call: TRBV12-3/TRBV12-4
cdr3_aa: CASSFRQQETQYF
cdr3_nt: TGTGCCAGCAGTTTCCGGCAGCAAGAGACCCAGTACTTC

clone_size: few
d_call: -
j_call: TRBJ2-7
v_call: TRBV20-1
cdr3_aa: CSASLDPNEQYF
cdr3_nt: TGCAGTGCTAGCCTCGACCCCAACGAGCAGTACTTC

clone_size: -
d_call: -
j_call: TRBJ1-5
v_call: TRBV29-1
cdr3_aa: CSVLDIGNQPQHF
cdr3_nt: TGCAGCGTTCTTGACATAGGCAATCAGCCCCAGCATTTT

clone_size: -
d_call: -
j_call: TRBJ2-3
v_call: TRBV24-1
cdr3_aa: CATSGGGTLHTQYF
cdr3_nt: TGTGCCACCAGTGGAGGCGGGACACTTCATACGCAGTATTTT

clone_size: few
d_call: -
j_call: TRBJ2-7
v_call: TRBV5-1
cdr3_aa: CASSLGRGDDEQYF
cdr3_nt: TGCGCCAGCAGCCTAGGACGAGGGGACGACGAGCAGTACTTC

clone_size: few
d_call: TRBD1
j_call: TRBJ2-1
v_call: TRBV4-1
cdr3_aa: CASSQVRRPGQGGNEQFF
cdr3_nt: TGCGCCAGCAGCCAAGTTCGCCGCCCGGGACAGGGGGGCAATGAGCAGTTCTTC

clone_size: -
d_call: -
j_call: TRBJ1-4
v_call: TRBV4-1
cdr3_aa: CASSQGGDPTNEKLFF
cdr3_nt: TGCGCCAGCAGCCAAGGGGGGGATCCAACTAATGAAAAACTGTTTTTT

clone_size: -
d_call: -
j_call: TRBJ1-1
v_call: TRBV29-1
cdr3_aa: CSVVGAGEAFF
cdr3_nt: TGCAGCGTTGTGGGGGCGGGTGAAGCTTTCTTT

clone_size: few
d_call: TRBD1
j_call: TRBJ2-1
v_call: TRBV11-2
cdr3_aa: CASSSRTGGARTYNEQFF
cdr3_nt: TGTGCCAGCAGCTCACGGACAGGGGGCGCGAGGACCTACAATGAGCAGTTCTTC

clone_size: many
d_call: TRBD1
j_call: TRBJ2-2
v_call: TRBV4-3
cdr3_aa: CASSQTGVGAGELFF
cdr3_nt: TGCGCCAGCAGCCAAACAGGGGTCGGGGCCGGGGAGCTGTTTTTT

clone_size: -
d_call: -
j_call: TRBJ1-1
v_call: TRBV4-1
cdr3_aa: CASRTGTMNTEAFF
cdr3_nt: TGCGCCAGCAGGACCGGGACGATGAACACTGAAGCTTTCTTT

clone_size: few
d_call: -
j_call: TRBJ2-7
v_call: TRBV2
cdr3_aa: CASRLDNPYEQYF
cdr3_nt: TGTGCCAGCAGATTAGACAATCCCTACGAGCAGTACTTC

clone_size: few
d_call: -
j_call: TRBJ1-1
v_call: TRBV3-1
cdr3_aa: CASSQERRGLGAFF
cdr3_nt: TGTGCCAGCAGCCAAGAGAGGAGAGGGTTAGGAGCTTTCTTT

clone_size: few
d_call: TRBD1
j_call: TRBJ1-6
v_call: TRBV12-3/TRBV12-4
cdr3_aa: CASSRDRGVPLHF
cdr3_nt: TGTGCCAGCAGTCGGGACAGGGGCGTTCCCCTCCACTTT

clone_size: many
d_call: TRBD1
j_call: TRBJ2-7
v_call: TRBV28
cdr3_aa: CASSPRGTGDEQYF
cdr3_nt: TGTGCCAGCAGTCCCAGGGGGACAGGGGACGAGCAGTACTTC

clone_size: few
d_call: TRBD2
j_call: TRBJ2-3
v_call: TRBV9
cdr3_aa: CASSAGTSGGSSDTQYF
cdr3_nt: TGTGCCAGCAGCGCTGGTACTAGCGGGGGTTCGTCAGATACGCAGTATTTT

clone_size: few
d_call: -
j_call: TRBJ1-1
v_call: TRBV7-9
cdr3_aa: CASSLEGQNTEAFF
cdr3_nt: TGTGCCAGCAGCTTAGAGGGTCAGAACACTGAAGCTTTCTTT

clone_size: few
d_call: -
j_call: TRBJ2-1
v_call: TRBV20-1
cdr3_aa: CSASLGAQSNEQFF
cdr3_nt: TGCAGTGCTAGCCTCGGAGCTCAAAGCAATGAGCAGTTCTTC

clone_size: -
d_call: TRBD1
j_call: TRBJ1-4
v_call: TRBV20-1
cdr3_aa: CSASQGGYEKLFF
cdr3_nt: TGCAGTGCTAGTCAGGGGGGTTATGAAAAACTGTTTTTT

clone_size: -
d_call: TRBD1
j_call: TRBJ1-5
v_call: TRBV29-1
cdr3_aa: CSVAGGGNQPQHF
cdr3_nt: TGCAGCGTCGCAGGGGGCGGCAATCAGCCCCAGCATTTT

clone_size: few
d_call: TRBD2
j_call: TRBJ2-5
v_call: TRBV15
cdr3_aa: CATSRDRTSGSGQMETQYF
cdr3_nt: TGTGCCACCAGCAGAGATCGTACTAGCGGGAGCGGGCAGATGGAGACCCAGTACTTC

clone_size: -
d_call: TRBD1
j_call: TRBJ1-4
v_call: TRBV6-5
cdr3_aa: CASSWTGGREKLFF
cdr3_nt: TGTGCCAGCAGTTGGACAGGGGGGAGAGAAAAACTGTTTTTT

clone_size: -
d_call: -
j_call: TRBJ2-1
v_call: TRBV29-1
cdr3_aa: CSTQGEQFF
cdr3_nt: TGCAGCACACAGGGTGAGCAGTTCTTC

clone_size: few
d_call: -
j_call: TRBJ2-7
v_call: TRBV7-8
cdr3_aa: CASSLVRDHEQYF
cdr3_nt: TGTGCCAGCAGCTTAGTCAGGGACCACGAGCAGTACTTC